This T cell receptor beta chain was recovered during a study of patients and donors after allogeneic stem cell transplantation. Germline V gives CDR1 MNHNY, CDR2 SVGAGI (reference sequence). V dropped 2 bases and J dropped 0 bases, with 8 bases sitting between them. This CDR3 has 15 amino acids. TCRdb itself ran the RT-PCR reads through MiXCR, one entry per CDR3 protein. The table has around 150,000 distinct CDR3 sequences, approximately 30% seen once; the top ten hold approximately 3%. The clonotype was recovered from a human donor who was either an allogeneic HSCT recipient or a stem cell or donor lymphocyte infusion donor (not recorded which). It is not recorded whose cells these are; they may come from a transplant donor. The sequenced material came from blood, either unsorted or a sorted T cell fraction (not recorded which). This chain connects TRBV6-6 to TRBJ1-5; D not resolved. The CDR3 here is CASSYARYSNQPQHF. The CDR3, as DNA: TGTGCCAGCAGTTACGCGCGCTATAGCAATCAGCCCCAGCATTTT.